This T cell receptor beta chain was identified in a study of CD8 T cells in ankylosing spondylitis. This clonotype was counted only a few times. Its antigen is unidentified. TCRdb re-called the 5' RACE reads with MiXCR, one entry per CDR3 protein. The sample consists of approximately 300,000 distinct CDR3 sequences, 20% of them appearing once. The study, taken as a whole, reports: The study identified a TCR beta motif of roughly eight highly homologous variants that appeared characteristic of ankylosing spondylitis blood.

There are 15 residues in the CDR3. Trimming at V came to 3 bases and at J to 3 bases, leaving 4 bases not matched to a gene. Germline values: CDR1 SGHRS, CDR2 YFSETQ. The chain links TRBV5-1 to TRBJ2-2; TRBD1 agrees at 8 bases. The sequence was collected from a female donor with ankylosing spondylitis or in good health (not recorded which). The sequencing sample was made of blood, either unsorted or a sorted T cell fraction (not recorded which). The CDR3 spells CASSSLDRDTGELFF. CDR3 in DNA: TGCGCCAGCAGCTCCCTGGACAGGGACACCGGGGAGCTGTTTTTT. The entire variable domain, with the rest obtained from reference TRBV5-1 and TRBJ2-2, is as follows: KAGVTQTPRYLIKTRGQQVTLSCSPISGHRSVSWYQQTPGQGLQFLFEYFSETQRNKGNFPGRFSGRQFSNSRSEMNVSTLELGDSALYLCASSSLDRDTGELFFGEGSRLTVL.